This T cell receptor beta chain was recovered during a study of shared clonotypes between healthy human individuals (TCRdb year 2020). A note on the overall study: Two women and a few men aged 18 to 49 years were included in the cohort. For each donor, three plates each were used for CD4 naive and CD4 memory, two plates were used for CD8 naive, and one plate was used for CD8 memory. To estimate repertoire size and how much clonotype sharing occurs between individuals, the study deeply sequenced the blood TCR repertoires of 5 or 6 healthy adults. To increase sequencing depth and limit assay-specific biases, TCR repertoire library preparation and sequencing were carried out by different laboratories using diverse techniques. Leukapheresis yielded between about 0.94 and 10 billion PBMCs per donor. The paper's findings and limits, for the study overall: Rarefaction of sorted-subset datasets indicated incomplete sequencing despite the large sequencing depth. Naive subsets generally had larger estimated clonotype richness than memory subsets did. Sharing across several donors was observed for 4.5% to 6.5% of naive CD4, over 3% of naive CD8, 2.3% of memory CD4, and roughly 0.4% of memory CD8 clonotypes. Compared with non-shared clonotypes, clonotypes shared by all four sorted-subset donors had higher generation probabilities. Pairwise subsampling led to the expectation that sequencing depth would affect the degree of clonotype sharing among donors. Only blood was sampled, and tissue TCR repertoires likely differ from those in blood. The genetic and exposure-history diversity represented was limited by the small number of donors.

In the case of this clone: The clone's antigen remains unknown. Base qualities are not at hand, and no much larger clone is one base apart.

The CDR3 goes from the cysteine to the phenylalanine over 14 residues. Only CDR3 DNA remains: 42 bases, in frame from the first base. V and J are truncated by 4 bases and 9 bases respectively, leaving an intervening sequence of 17 bases. CDR1 SGHTA and CDR2 FQGTGA are derived from the germline V gene. TCR CDR3 regions were amplified from genomic DNA by multiplex PCR using the deep immunoSEQ assay. Genomic DNA extracted from each cell subset was distributed evenly over all wells of several immunoSEQ 96-well plates, and each plate served as one replicate. Each replicate PCR for sorted subsets received around 200 ng genomic DNA, equal to 30,000 or so T cell genomes. The purified libraries were quantified using a Qubit 3.0 fluorometer, sized with a Bioanalyzer 2100, and then quantified again using the KAPA Library Quantification kit. Every immunoSEQ 96-well plate was sequenced on a dedicated single-read 150-cycle Illumina NextSeq 550 flow cell. On the study's bioinformatics: Because the immunoSEQ output held only junctional sequences and lacked quality scores, the filtering could not match the filtering applied to full-length reads. To assign V/J genes and CDR3, sequences were annotated against IMGT germline references using PyIR, a Python wrapper for IgBLAST v1.9. Any read was removed if the V/J assignment was weak (E-value above 1e-6), the CDR3 was missing, or the read contained stop codons, out-of-frame junctions, or ambiguous translated residues. V3J clonotypes were defined as sequences sharing an identical inferred V gene, J gene, and CDR3 amino acid sequence. To compute the percentage overlap between repertoires, the number of shared unique clonotypes was divided by the size of the smaller repertoire. RTK rarefaction, the Chao1 estimator, and Recon v2.1 estimates of unobserved clonotypes were used to assess repertoire richness. Generation probabilities for all TCRbeta clonotypes obtained by the gDNA method from a handful of donors were computed using OLGA. This immuneACCESS table, as held by TCRdb, lists in-frame sequences with V and J called but not all clones. Of the missing ones, under half trace to an unresolved V gene in checked studies; the others have no known cause. Clone size and the V and J calls come from that table; the DNA yielded D and trimming. This sample lists some 1.5 million clones; about 96% were detected once. The ten largest clones capture approximately 1.1% of the sample.

The donors were healthy, HIV-negative adults with no recently reported acute infections or vaccinations. Every donor was a Caucasian adult residing in Nashville, Tennessee, USA. CD4+ T cells were enriched by magnetic negative selection; naive cells were then positively selected on CD45RA, and the negative fraction formed the memory subset. Blood was obtained by leukapheresis, after which PBMCs were separated by Ficoll-Histopaque density gradient centrifugation and cryopreserved in liquid nitrogen vapor phase. Analytical flow cytometry was used to check the purity and quantity of each magnetically sorted T cell population. Genomic DNA was isolated from each sorted fraction and quantified by UV absorbance on a Nanodrop 2000c.

The TCR sequence derives from a man in his thirties or forties in good health. Recombination linked TRBV7-3 to TRBJ2-3; no D gene can be assigned with confidence. Sample: naive CD4+ T cells sorted from blood. The intended sense of this specimen's cell subset or site label: CD45RA+ positively selected. CDR3 loop: CASSSDSSLRTQYF. The DNA reads as follows: TGTGCCAGCAGCTCCGACTCATCTTTGAGGACGCAGTATTTT.